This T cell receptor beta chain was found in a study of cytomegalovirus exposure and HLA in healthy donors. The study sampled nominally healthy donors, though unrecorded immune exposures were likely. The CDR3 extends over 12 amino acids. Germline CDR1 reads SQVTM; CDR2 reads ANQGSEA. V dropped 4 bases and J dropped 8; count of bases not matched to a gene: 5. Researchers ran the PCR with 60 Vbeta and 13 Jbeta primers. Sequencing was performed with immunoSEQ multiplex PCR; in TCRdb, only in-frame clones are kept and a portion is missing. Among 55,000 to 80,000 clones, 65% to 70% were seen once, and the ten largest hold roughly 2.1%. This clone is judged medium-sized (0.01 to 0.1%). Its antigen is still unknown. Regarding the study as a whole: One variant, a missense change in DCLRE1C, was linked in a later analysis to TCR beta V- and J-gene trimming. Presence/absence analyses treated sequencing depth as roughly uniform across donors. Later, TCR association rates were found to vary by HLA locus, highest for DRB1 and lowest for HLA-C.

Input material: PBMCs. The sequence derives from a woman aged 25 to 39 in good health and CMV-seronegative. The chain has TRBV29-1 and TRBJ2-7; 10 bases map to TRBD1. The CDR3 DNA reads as TGCAGCGTTGCGGGACAGGGGCCCCAGCAGTACTTC. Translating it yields CSVAGQGPQQYF.